This T cell receptor (beta chain) was found in a study of blood T cell repertoires in COVID-19. About the research overall: Spain, Italy and the United States supplied samples that represented acute and convalescent COVID-19.

This table comes from immunoSEQ multiplex PCR, and its TCRdb copy is limited to in-frame clones, with some not included. The sample consists of 200,000 to 250,000 clones, around four fifths of them appearing once. This clone has a handful of counts. The CDR3 is made up of 16 amino acids. The junction had 5 bases not matched to a gene; V was cut back by 0 bases and J by 1 base. Germline V CDR1 and CDR2: SGDLS, YYNGEE. This receptor was identified in a woman aged 70-85 years with acute or convalescent COVID-19. This rearrangement joins TRBV9 to TRBJ2-3; 7 bases are shared with TRBD2. The sequencing sample was made of peripheral blood. CDR3 nucleotide sequence: TGTGCCAGCAGCGTAGGGGCGGGGGAAGGCACAGATACGCAGTATTTT. Translated: CASSVGAGEGTDTQYF.